This TCR beta chain was captured in a study of T cell clonotyping in hematopoietic cell transplantation. A note on this clone: The target antigen is unknown.

Study-wide points: Without cell sorting, CD4 versus CD8 contributions remain unresolved.

Clones were sequenced by immunoSEQ multiplex PCR, and TCRdb holds only the in-frame ones, with some missing. The sample shows tens of thousands of clones, about 95% of them seen only once. The CDR3 contains 13 residues. Germline V CDR1 and CDR2: PRHDT, FYEKMQ (reference sequence). Trimming took 5 bases from V and 2 from J, leaving 9 bases between them. The V gene is TRBV13, the J gene TRBJ2-5; D not resolved. What was sequenced was peripheral blood mononuclear cells. This receptor was obtained from a man aged 30 to 45 in good health. Some clones in this sample may be carry-over from other donors' samples. The CDR3 DNA follows: TGTGCCAGCAGCCCCGACCAGCAAGAGACCCAGTACTTC. This encodes CASSPDQQETQYF.